The 2 T cell receptor beta chains reported below all come from one sample, sequenced in a study of cytomegalovirus exposure and HLA in healthy donors (dated by TCRdb to the late 2010s). Library generation was performed with the immunoSEQ multiplex PCR assay. For the multiplex PCR, a mixture combining 60 forward primers for TCR Vbeta segments and 13 reverse primers for TCR Jbeta segments was used. The table comes from immuneACCESS by way of TCRdb, which keeps in-frame sequences with V and J called. Part of the clones is missing from these tables; in studies checked, under half for an unresolved V gene and the rest for unknown reasons. Recorded for this sample are fewer than 200,000 clones; approximately 86% of them occurred a single time. In total, the top ten clones hold about 1.5% of the sample. The sequencing input was PBMCs. The receptors come from a male donor in good health and CMV-seronegative.

This sequence joins TRBV13 and TRBJ2-1; D uncertain. CDR3 length: 15 amino acids. Germline lookup yields CDR1 PRHDT and CDR2 FYEKMQ (reference sequence). Between the trimmed V and J ends, which lost 0 bases and 3 bases, there was a span of 9 bases. The CDR3 region is CASSLGQANYNEQFF. The DNA of the CDR3 is TGTGCCAGCAGCTTAGGGCAGGCGAACTACAATGAGCAGTTCTTC. The entire variable domain, with the rest obtained from reference TRBV13 and TRBJ2-1, is as follows: AAGVIQSPRHLIKEKRETATLKCYPIPRHDTVYWYQQGPGQDPQFLISFYEKMQSDKGSIPDRFSAQQFSDYHSELNMSSLELGDSALYFCASSLGQANYNEQFFGPGTRLTVL.

This clone occurred a few times. The chain has TRBV7-2 and TRBJ2-7; 9 bases are shared with TRBD2. The V gene's germline CDR1 is SGHTA and CDR2 FQGNSA. This CDR3 has 14 amino acids. V lost 3 bases to trimming and J lost 7 bases; unmatched junction nucleotides: 7. In DNA, the CDR3 is TGTGCCAGCAGCTTGACAGCGGGAGGTCGGGAGCAGTACTTC. Translated, it gives CASSLTAGGREQYF.